Included here is one TCR beta chain sequence, with context. Its target is not known. The sample belongs to a study of cytomegalovirus exposure and HLA in healthy donors. Whole-study findings and limits: It was reported that the classifier diagnosed cytomegalovirus status with high specificity and sensitivity in both the original and validation cohorts. Productive status was seen about 87% or about 30% of the time for most TCR beta V segments in an earlier analysis. Trimming of TCR beta V- and J-genes showed a link, identified in a later analysis, to a missense DCLRE1C variant.

The PCR used 60 Vbeta and 13 Jbeta primers. Clones were sequenced by immunoSEQ multiplex PCR, and TCRdb holds only the in-frame ones, with some missing. The table includes under 200,000 clones, 68% detected once. V was trimmed by 6 bases and J by 2 bases, leaving 15 bases between them. The V gene's germline CDR1 is SGDLS and CDR2 YYNGEE. The CDR3 extends over 15 amino acids. The sequence was collected from a man between 50 and 59 years old in good health and CMV-seronegative. The sample comprised PBMCs. This chain links TRBV9 with TRBJ1-5; TRBD1 might be the D (6 bases). CDR3 sequence: CASTLGEGGNQPQHF. CDR3 nucleotide sequence: TGTGCCAGCACCCTGGGGGAGGGGGGCAATCAGCCCCAGCATTTT.